Described below is a single TCR beta chain sequence and its context. Original analysis: Cell counts per sample came from amplifying reference gene primers. Profiling relied on immunoSEQ multiplex PCR, and the TCRdb table lists in-frame clones only, not all of them. V and J calls and clone size are as listed in that table; D and trimming were resolved from the DNA. The sample contains 250,000 to 400,000 clones, about nine tenths of which appear only once. Per germline, CDR1 GTSNPN and CDR2 SVGIG (reference sequence). The germline V and J ends were trimmed by 0 bases and 2 bases, with 11 bases remaining between them. The CDR3 extends over 15 amino acids. This sample was included in a study of blood T cell repertoires in COVID-19. Study summary: Spain, Italy and the United States supplied samples that represented acute and convalescent COVID-19.

The gene calls are TRBV30 and TRBJ1-3; weak D call: TRBD1 (6 bases). The receptor comes from a woman aged 25 to 45 with COVID-19, enrolled during active disease. The sequenced sample consisted of peripheral blood. Here the CDR3 DNA reads TGTGCCTGGAGTGTATCAGGGGTCCCTGGAAACACCATATATTTT. Translating gives CAWSVSGVPGNTIYF.